A single sample is the source of the 7 T cell receptor beta chains below, sequenced in a study of T-cell memory formation after mild COVID-19. TCRdb independently ran MiXCR on the 5' RACE reads; one entry per CDR3 protein. The table has around 82,000 distinct CDR3 sequences, around 13% seen once; the top ten hold less than 45%. What was sequenced was PBMCs or a T cell subset sorted from them (not recorded which). The receptors stem from a man between 18 and 29 years old who had mild COVID-19 (a few samples of this study predate the infection). Cell type and time point are not known.

The sample holds a few counts of this clonotype. The CDR3 loop reads CASSAMDDTGELFF. As DNA, the CDR3 is TGTGCCAGCAGCGCCATGGACGACACCGGGGAGCTGTTTTTT. The chain has TRBV7-3 and TRBJ2-2; D is unresolved. The CDR3 extends over 14 amino acids. The V gene's germline CDR1 is SGHTA and CDR2 FQGTGA. Trimming took off 5 bases at V and 3 bases at J, with 10 bases between the two ends.

This clonotype was recorded a few times. The chain links TRBV4-1 to TRBJ1-2; a possible D gene is TRBD1 (5 bases). CDR3 length equals 16 residues. V lost 0 bases and J 2 bases, leaving 13 bases between the germline ends. Germline CDR1 reads MGHRA; CDR2 reads YSYEKL. The DNA for the CDR3 is TGCGCCAGCAGCCAAGACCCCGGGGGAACGAACTATGGCTACACCTTC. This sequence encodes CASSQDPGGTNYGYTF.

The CDR3 is CASSPTIGSDEQFF. The CDR3 nucleotides read TGTGCCAGCAGCCCTACTATAGGCTCGGATGAGCAGTTCTTC. The chain couples TRBV7-9 to TRBJ2-1, with D unclear. This CDR3 contains 14 residues. The germline V gene has CDR1 SEHNR and CDR2 FQNEAQ (reference sequence). V gave up 5 bases and J gave up 8 bases, with 16 bases separating them.

This clonotype was counted between two and nine times. The rearrangement joins TRBV6-6 to TRBJ1-6; D perhaps matches TRBD1 (6 bases). This CDR3 has 11 residues. Germline CDR1 MNHNY, CDR2 SVGAGI (reference sequence). The V end was cut by 7 bases, the J end by 13 bases, with 11 bases between. The CDR3: CASIKGGPLHF. DNA for the CDR3: TGTGCCAGCATTAAAGGGGGGCCCCTCCACTTT.

This clonotype was seen a handful of times. The V call is TRBV29-1, the J call TRBJ2-1; 11 nucleotides agree with TRBD1. This CDR3 spans 12 amino acids. V lost 4 bases and J lost 9; bases outside the gene matches: 2. Germline V gene sequence: CDR1 SQVTM, CDR2 ANQGSEA. DNA of the CDR3: TGCAGCGTTGCCGGGACAGGGGGTGAGCAGTTCTTC. This sequence encodes CSVAGTGGEQFF.

This clonotype was seen a few times. The chain carries TRBV12-3 or TRBV12-4 and TRBJ2-1; TRBD2 agrees at 8 bases. This CDR3 has 16 residues. The ends lost 2 bases at V and 4 bases at J; junction bases unmatched: 7. The CDR3 region has the DNA TGTGCCAGCAGTTTAAGGAAGGGCGGGGGGTACAATGAGCAGTTCTTC. Its protein product is CASSLRKGGGYNEQFF.

In its sample, this clonotype was seen a few times. This chain joins TRBV6-1 and TRBJ2-2; 8 nucleotides agree with TRBD2. Germline CDR1 is MNHNS and CDR2 is SASEGT. J was trimmed by 6 bases and V by 5 bases; bases with no gene match: 8. The CDR3 runs to 15 residues. CDR3 sequence reads: CASSSGTRLPGELFF. The CDR3 DNA is TGTGCCAGCAGTTCCGGGACTAGGCTTCCCGGGGAGCTGTTTTTT.